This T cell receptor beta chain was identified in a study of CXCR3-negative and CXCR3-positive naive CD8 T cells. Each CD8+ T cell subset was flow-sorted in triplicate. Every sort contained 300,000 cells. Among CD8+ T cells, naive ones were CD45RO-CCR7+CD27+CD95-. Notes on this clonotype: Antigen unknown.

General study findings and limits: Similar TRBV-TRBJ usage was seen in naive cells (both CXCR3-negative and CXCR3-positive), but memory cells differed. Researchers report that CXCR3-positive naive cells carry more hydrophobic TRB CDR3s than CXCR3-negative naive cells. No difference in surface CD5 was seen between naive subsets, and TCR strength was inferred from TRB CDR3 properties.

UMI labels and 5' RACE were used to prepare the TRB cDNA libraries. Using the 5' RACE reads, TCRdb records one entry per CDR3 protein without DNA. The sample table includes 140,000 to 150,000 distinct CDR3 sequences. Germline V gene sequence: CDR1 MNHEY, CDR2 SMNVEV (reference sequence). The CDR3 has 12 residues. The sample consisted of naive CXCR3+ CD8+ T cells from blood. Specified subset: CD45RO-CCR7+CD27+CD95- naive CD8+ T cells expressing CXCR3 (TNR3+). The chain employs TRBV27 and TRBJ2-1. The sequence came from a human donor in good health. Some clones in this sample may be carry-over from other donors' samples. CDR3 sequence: CASSLQGYEQFF.